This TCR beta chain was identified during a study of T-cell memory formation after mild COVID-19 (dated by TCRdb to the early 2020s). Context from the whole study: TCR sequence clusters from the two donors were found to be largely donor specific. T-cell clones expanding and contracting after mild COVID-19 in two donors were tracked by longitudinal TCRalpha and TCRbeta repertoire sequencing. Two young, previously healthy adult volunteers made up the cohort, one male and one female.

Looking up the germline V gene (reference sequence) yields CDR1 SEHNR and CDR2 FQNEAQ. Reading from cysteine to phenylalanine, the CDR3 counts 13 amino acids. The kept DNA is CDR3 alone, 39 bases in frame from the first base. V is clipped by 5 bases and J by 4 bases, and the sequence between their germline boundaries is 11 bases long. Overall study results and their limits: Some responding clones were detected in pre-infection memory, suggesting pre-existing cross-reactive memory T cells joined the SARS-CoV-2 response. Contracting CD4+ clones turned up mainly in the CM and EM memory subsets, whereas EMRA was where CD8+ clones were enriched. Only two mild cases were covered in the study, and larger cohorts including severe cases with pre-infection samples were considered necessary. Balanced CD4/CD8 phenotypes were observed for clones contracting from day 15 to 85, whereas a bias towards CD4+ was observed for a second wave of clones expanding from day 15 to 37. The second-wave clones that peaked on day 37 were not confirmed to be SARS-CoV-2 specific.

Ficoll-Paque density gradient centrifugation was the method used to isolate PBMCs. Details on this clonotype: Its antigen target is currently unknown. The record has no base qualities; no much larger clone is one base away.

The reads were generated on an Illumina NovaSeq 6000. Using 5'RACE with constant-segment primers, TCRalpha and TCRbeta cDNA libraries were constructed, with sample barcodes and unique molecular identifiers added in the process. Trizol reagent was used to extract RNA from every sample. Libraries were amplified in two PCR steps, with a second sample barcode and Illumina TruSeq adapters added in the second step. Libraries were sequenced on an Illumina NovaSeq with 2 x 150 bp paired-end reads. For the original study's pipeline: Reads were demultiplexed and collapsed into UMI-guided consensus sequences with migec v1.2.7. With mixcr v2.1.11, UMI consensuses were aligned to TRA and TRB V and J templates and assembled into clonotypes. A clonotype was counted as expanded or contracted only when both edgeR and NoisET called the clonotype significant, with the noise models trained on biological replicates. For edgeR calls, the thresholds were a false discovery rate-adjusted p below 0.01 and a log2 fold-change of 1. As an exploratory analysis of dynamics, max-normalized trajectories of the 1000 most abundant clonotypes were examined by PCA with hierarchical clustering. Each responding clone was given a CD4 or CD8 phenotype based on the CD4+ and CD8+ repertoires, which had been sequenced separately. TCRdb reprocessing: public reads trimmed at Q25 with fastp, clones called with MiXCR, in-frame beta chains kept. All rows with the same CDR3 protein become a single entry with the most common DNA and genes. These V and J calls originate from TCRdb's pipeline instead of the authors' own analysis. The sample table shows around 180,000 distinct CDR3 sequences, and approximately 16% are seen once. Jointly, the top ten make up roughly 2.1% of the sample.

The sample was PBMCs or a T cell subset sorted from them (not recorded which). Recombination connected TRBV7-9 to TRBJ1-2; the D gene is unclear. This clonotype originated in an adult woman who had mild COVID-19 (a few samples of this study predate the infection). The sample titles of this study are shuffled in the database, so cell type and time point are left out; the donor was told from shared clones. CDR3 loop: CASSENIIYGYTF. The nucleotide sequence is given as TGTGCCAGCAGCGAGAACATAATCTATGGCTACACCTTC. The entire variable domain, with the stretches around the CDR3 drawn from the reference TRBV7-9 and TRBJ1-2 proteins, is DTGVSQNPRHKITKRGQNVTFRCDPISEHNRLYWYRQTLGQGPEFLTYFQNEAQLEKSRLLSDRFSAERPKGSFSTLEIQRTEQGDSAMYLCASSENIIYGYTFGSGTRLTVV.